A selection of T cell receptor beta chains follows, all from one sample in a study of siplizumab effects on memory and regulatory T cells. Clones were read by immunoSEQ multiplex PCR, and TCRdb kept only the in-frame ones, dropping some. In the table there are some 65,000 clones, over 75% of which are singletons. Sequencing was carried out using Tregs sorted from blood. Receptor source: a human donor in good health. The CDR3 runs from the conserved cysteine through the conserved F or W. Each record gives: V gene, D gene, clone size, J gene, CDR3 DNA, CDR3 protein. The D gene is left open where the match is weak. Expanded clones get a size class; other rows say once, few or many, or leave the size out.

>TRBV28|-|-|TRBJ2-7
TGTGCCAGCAGGCTCCACGGACAGTACGAGCAGTACTTC
CASRLHGQYEQYF
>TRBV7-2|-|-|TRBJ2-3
TGTGCCAGCAGCACCTGGACAGCTAGCACAGATACGCAGTATTTT
CASSTWTASTDTQYF
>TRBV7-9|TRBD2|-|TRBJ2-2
TGTGCCGTCGGAGTGGGGCGGGAGTCCTTCGGGGAGCTGTTTTTT
CAVGVGRESFGELFF
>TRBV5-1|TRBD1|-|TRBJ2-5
TGCGCCAGCAGCCCGACAGGGGTTAGGCAAGAGACCCAGTACTTC
CASSPTGVRQETQYF
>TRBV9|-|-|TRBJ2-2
TGTGCCAGCAGGGGGGACACCGGGGAGCTGTTTTTT
CASRGDTGELFF
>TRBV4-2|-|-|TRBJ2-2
TGTGCCAGCAACCCCGGGGGAGGATCGAACACCGGGGAGCTGTTTTTT
CASNPGGGSNTGELFF
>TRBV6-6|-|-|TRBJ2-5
TGTGCCAGCAATTTAGACAGTCAAGAGACCCAGTACTTC
CASNLDSQETQYF
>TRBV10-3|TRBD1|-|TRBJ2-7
TGTGCCATCGGATGGGACAGGGGCTACGAGCAGTACTTC
CAIGWDRGYEQYF
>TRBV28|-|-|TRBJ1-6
TGTGCCAGCAGTTTGTCGACGGCCTTATTCGGGACCCTCCACTTT
CASSLSTALFGTLHF
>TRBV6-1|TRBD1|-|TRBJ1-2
TGTGCCAGCAGTGGGACCGGGACAGGGCGTCCCTATGGCTACACCTTC
CASSGTGTGRPYGYTF
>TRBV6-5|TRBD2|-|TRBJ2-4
TGTGCCAGCAAAGGGACTAGTCTTGCCAAAAACATTCAGTACTTC
CASKGTSLAKNIQYF
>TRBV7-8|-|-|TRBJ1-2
TGTGCCAGCAGGCTTAGAGGGGAGGCTGTTCTGGATGGCTACACCTTC
CASRLRGEAVLDGYTF
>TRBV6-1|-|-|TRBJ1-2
TGTGCCAGCGGGCAGGGAACTTTCTATGGCTACACCTTC
CASGQGTFYGYTF
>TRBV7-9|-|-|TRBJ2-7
TGTGCCAGCAGCTTATCTAAGGGGGGACAGAAAAGCTCCTACGAGCAGTACTTC
CASSLSKGGQKSSYEQYF
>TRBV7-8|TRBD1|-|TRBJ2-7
TGTGCCAGCAGCCCGGGACAGGGGATCGACGAGCAGTACTTC
CASSPGQGIDEQYF
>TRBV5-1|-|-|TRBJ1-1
TGCGCCAGCAGCTTGATTAAGGGCTTGAACACTGAAGCTTTCTTT
CASSLIKGLNTEAFF
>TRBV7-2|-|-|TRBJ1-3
TGTGCCAGCAGCTTAAACAGCGGCCCTGGAAACACCATATATTTT
CASSLNSGPGNTIYF
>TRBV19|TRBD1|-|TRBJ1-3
TGTGCCAGTAGCCTGACAGGGGCTACAACTGGAAACACCATATATTTT
CASSLTGATTGNTIYF
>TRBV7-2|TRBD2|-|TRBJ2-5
TGTGCCAGCAGCTTTCTTATAGCGGGAGATTTAGTTCGAGAGACCCAGTACTTC
CASSFLIAGDLVRETQYF
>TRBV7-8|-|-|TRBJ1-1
TGTGCCAGCAGCTTCGGTCAGGGAGAAAAAGCTTTCTTT
CASSFGQGEKAFF
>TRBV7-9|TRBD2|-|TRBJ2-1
TGTGCCAGCAGCTTAACCGGGACTAGCGATAATGAGCAGTTCTTC
CASSLTGTSDNEQFF
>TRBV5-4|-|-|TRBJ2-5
TGTGCCAGCAGCGTAGGGCCTCCGGAGACCCAGTACTTC
CASSVGPPETQYF
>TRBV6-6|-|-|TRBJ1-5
TGTGCCAGCAGACAAGACAGCACCATTAGCAATCAGCCCCAGCATTTT
CASRQDSTISNQPQHF
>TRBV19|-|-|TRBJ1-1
TGTGCCAGTAGTATAATCAGGTCCACTGAAGCTTTCTTT
CASSIIRSTEAFF
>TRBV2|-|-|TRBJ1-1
TGTGCCAGCAGCGACCTCTCGGATTCGGCTTTCTTT
CASSDLSDSAFF
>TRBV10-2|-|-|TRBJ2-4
TGCGCCAGCGGGGCGCGGCGGGGCAGGGACATTCAGTACTTC
CASGARRGRDIQYF
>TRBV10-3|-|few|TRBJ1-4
TGTGCCATCAGTGAGCCACGGAATGAAAAACTGTTTTTT
CAISEPRNEKLFF
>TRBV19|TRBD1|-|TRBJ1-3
TGTGCCAGTAGTAACCGACAGGGCAAGATCTCTGGAAACACCATATATTTT
CASSNRQGKISGNTIYF
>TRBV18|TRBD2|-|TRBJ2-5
TGTGCCAGCTCGTTTAGCGGGAGCCAAGAGACCCAGTACTTC
CASSFSGSQETQYF
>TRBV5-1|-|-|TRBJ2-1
TGCGCCAGCAGCTTGCGGGGTGCTTACAATGAGCAGTTCTTC
CASSLRGAYNEQFF
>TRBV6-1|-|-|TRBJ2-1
TGTGCCAGCAAACCCTCCTACAATGAGCAGTTCTTC
CASKPSYNEQFF
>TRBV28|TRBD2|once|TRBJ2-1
TGTGCCAGCAGTTTTATTGCGGGAGGGCCCTACAATGAGCAGTTCTTC
CASSFIAGGPYNEQFF
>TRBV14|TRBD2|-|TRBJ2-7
TGTGCCAGCAGCCAAGTACGAGCGGGAGGGCCACAGTACTTC
CASSQVRAGGPQYF
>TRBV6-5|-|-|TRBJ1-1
TGTGCCAGCAGTAGGGTCAGCGGGGTAGAAGCTTTCTTT
CASSRVSGVEAFF
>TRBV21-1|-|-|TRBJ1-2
TGTGCCAGCAGCAAACAGGGCAGACCCTATGGCTACACCTTC
CASSKQGRPYGYTF
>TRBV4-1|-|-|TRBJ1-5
TGCGCCAGCAGCCAAGGCACAGGGACTTTTTATCAGCCCCAGCATTTT
CASSQGTGTFYQPQHF
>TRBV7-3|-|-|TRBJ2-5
TGTGCCAGCAGCTTAGGGCAGGGTAAGGCCCAGTACTTC
CASSLGQGKAQYF
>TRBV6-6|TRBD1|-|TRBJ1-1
TGTGCCAGCAGTTACCTCCGACAGGGAGGGTCGCCTGAAGCTTTCTTT
CASSYLRQGGSPEAFF
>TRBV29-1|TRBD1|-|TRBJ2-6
TGCAGCGTGCAAGGACAGGGTTCAGGGGCCAACGTCCTGACTTTC
CSVQGQGSGANVLTF
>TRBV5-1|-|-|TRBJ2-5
TGCGCCAGCAGCCTACAGGGAAGTAAGTGGGCCCAGTACTTC
CASSLQGSKWAQYF
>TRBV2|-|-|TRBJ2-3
TGTGCCAGCAGGACAGGTCTATCCACAGATACGCAGTATTTT
CASRTGLSTDTQYF
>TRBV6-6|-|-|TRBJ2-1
TGTGCCAGCACTGACAGGTTTCGGGAGCAGTTCTTC
CASTDRFREQFF
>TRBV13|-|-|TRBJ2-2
TGTGCCAGCAGCTATACTAGCTGGGACACCGGGGAGCTGTTTTTT
CASSYTSWDTGELFF
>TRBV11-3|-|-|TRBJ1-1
TGTGCCAGCAGCTTACTAGGGGAGAACACTGAAGCTTTCTTT
CASSLLGENTEAFF
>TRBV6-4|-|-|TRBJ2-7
TGTGCCAGCAGCCGACAGGGAGGCCACGAGCAGTACTTC
CASSRQGGHEQYF